This TCR beta chain was identified during a study of blood T cell repertoires in COVID-19. The assay was immunoSEQ multiplex PCR, and TCRdb's table has in-frame clones only and misses some. The data contain roughly 200,000 clones, roughly 90% of them singletons. CDR1 is KGHSH and CDR2 is LQKENI in the germline V gene. With 4 bases removed from V and 2 bases from J, the gap between germline ends came to 16 bases. The CDR3 is 16 amino acids. Participants reported their clinical history, and cohort assignment relied on those reports. This TCR was recovered from a woman aged 30 to 39 who had recovered from COVID-19. Sequenced input: PBMCs or T cells enriched from blood (not recorded which). The J gene is TRBJ2-3, the V gene TRBV18; perhaps TRBD1 as D (5 bases). CDR3 loop: CASSLTGQPSTDTQYF. CDR3 nucleotide sequence: TGTGCCAGCTCACTTACCGGACAACCCTCCACAGATACGCAGTATTTT.